Sequencing of this TCR beta chain was carried out in a study of cytomegalovirus exposure and HLA in healthy donors. Study information: The use of the same platform for the roughly 110 validation repertoires and the 600 to 800 first-cohort repertoires was reported by a later analysis. Study-wide findings and caveats: Altogether, around 160 TCR beta chains were recorded as cytomegalovirus-associated. A few chains linked to CMV were shown in vitro to be specific for CMV antigens.

Germline V gene sequence: CDR1 MNHNS, CDR2 SASEGT. The CDR3 spans 12 residues. V lost 8 bases to trimming and J lost 8 bases, with 15 bases between them. The donors were members of the validation cohort, which comprised 120 subjects and was separate from the first cohort of roughly 700 subjects. The data were produced by immunoSEQ multiplex PCR, yet TCRdb's version contains in-frame clones alone and is incomplete. The sample shows roughly 60,000 clones, about 91% of them seen only once. With respect to this clone: What it binds is not known.

The receptor comes from a woman aged 25 to 39 in good health and CMV-seronegative. Sequenced: PBMCs. The chain couples TRBV6-1 to TRBJ1-2; perhaps TRBD1 as D (5 bases). CDR3 in amino acids: CASRWKQDGYTF. The CDR3 DNA sequence: TGTGCCAGCCGGTGGAAACAGGACGGCTACACCTTC.